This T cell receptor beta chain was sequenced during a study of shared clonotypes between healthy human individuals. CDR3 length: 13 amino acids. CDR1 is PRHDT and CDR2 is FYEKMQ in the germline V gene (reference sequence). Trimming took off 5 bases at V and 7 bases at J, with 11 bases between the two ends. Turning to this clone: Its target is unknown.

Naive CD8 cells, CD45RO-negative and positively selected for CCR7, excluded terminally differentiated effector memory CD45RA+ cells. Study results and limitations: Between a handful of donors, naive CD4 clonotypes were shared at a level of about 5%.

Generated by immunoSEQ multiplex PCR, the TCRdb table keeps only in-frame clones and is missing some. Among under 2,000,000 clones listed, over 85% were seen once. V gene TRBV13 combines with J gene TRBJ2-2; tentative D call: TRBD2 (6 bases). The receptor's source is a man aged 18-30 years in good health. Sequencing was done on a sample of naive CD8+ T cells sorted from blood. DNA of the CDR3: TGTGCCAGCAGCCCGGGACTTGTCGGGGAGCTGTTTTTT. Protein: CASSPGLVGELFF.